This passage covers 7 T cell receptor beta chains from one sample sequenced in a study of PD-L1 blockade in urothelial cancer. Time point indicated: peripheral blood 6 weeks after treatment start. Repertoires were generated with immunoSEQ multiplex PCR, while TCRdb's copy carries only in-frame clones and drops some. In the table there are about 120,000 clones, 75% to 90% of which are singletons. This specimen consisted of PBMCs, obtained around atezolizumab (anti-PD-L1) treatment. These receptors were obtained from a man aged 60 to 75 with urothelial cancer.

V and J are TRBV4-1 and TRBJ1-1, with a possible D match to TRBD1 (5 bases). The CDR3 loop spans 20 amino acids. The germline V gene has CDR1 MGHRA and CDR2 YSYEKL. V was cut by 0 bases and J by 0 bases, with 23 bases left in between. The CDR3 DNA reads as TGCGCCAGCAGCCAAGAGAGAGCAGGAGGGAGGGGCCTGATGAACACTGAAGCTTTCTTT. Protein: CASSQERAGGRGLMNTEAFF.

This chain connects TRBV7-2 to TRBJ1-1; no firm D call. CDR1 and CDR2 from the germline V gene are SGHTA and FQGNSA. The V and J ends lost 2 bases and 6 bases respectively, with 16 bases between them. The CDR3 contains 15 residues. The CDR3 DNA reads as TGTGCCAGCAGCTTACCTCCAGAGGACTTTCCTGAAGCTTTCTTT. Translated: CASSLPPEDFPEAFF.

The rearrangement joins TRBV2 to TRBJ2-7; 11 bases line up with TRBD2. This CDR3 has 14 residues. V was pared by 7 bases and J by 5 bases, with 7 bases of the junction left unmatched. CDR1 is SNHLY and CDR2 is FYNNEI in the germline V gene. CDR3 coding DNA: TGTGCCAGCACCCTAGCGGGAGGCTTCCACGAGCAGTACTTC. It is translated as CASTLAGGFHEQYF.

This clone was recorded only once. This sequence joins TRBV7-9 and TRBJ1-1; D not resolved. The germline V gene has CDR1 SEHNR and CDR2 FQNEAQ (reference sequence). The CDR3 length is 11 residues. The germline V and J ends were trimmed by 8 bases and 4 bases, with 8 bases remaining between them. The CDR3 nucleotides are TGTGCCAGCTTAATCGGCACTGAAGCTTTCTTT. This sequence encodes CASLIGTEAFF.

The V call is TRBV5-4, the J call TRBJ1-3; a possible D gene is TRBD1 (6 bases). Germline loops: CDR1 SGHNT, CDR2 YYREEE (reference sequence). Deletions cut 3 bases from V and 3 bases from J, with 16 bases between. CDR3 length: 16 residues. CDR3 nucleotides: TGTGCCAGCAGCTACCAGGGGCCCCTGGGTGGAAACACCATATATTTT. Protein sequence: CASSYQGPLGGNTIYF. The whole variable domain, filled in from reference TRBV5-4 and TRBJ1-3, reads ETGVTQSPTHLIKTRGQQVTLRCSSQSGHNTVSWYQQALGQGPQFIFQYYREEENGRGNFPPRFSGLQFPNYSSELNVNALELDDSALYLCASSYQGPLGGNTIYFGEGSWLTVV.

Written as DNA, the CDR3 is TGTGCCAGCAGTCGGACAGGGCCTGGAAACACCATATATTTT. Translation: CASSRTGPGNTIYF. The V gene is TRBV6-5, the J gene TRBJ1-3; TRBD1 aligns across 8 bases. The germline CDR1 and CDR2 sequences are MNHEY and SVGAGI. Trimming took 5 bases from V and 2 from J; bases not matched to a gene: 2. The CDR3 consists of 14 residues.

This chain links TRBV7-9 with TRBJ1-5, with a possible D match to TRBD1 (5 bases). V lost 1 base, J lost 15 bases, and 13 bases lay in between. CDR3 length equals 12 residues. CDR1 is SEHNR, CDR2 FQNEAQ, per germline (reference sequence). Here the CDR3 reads CASSLDGGSGHF. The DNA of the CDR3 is TGTGCCAGCAGCTTAGACGGGGGTTCGGGGCATTTT.